What follows describes a single T cell receptor (beta chain). The V and J ends lost 3 bases and 1 base, in that order; junction bases with no gene match: 1. CDR1 is SGHTA, CDR2 FQGTGA, per germline. This CDR3 contains 16 residues. These data come from a study of cytomegalovirus exposure and HLA in healthy donors. The PCR had 60 Vbeta and 13 Jbeta primers. Sequencing was performed with immunoSEQ multiplex PCR; in TCRdb, only in-frame clones are kept and a portion is missing. The sample shows over 95,000 clones, around 77% of them seen only once. The sequence was collected from a man in his forties in good health and CMV-seropositive. Specimen: PBMCs. This chain joins TRBV7-3 and TRBJ2-3; 13 bases agree with TRBD2. Written as DNA, the CDR3 is TGTGCCAGCAGCTTTGGACTAGCGGGGGGCACAGATACGCAGTATTTT. It specifies CASSFGLAGGTDTQYF.